The source of this TCR beta chain is a study of blood T cells in healthy people across ages. Regarding this clonotype: Its antigen is unidentified.

There are 16 residues in the CDR3. Germline loops: CDR1 MNHEY, CDR2 SVGAGI. Isolation recovered at least 7 million PBMCs from every sample. Whole-study findings and limits: With age, beta diversity per million T cells declined roughly linearly, significantly by 35 to 40.

The authors ran a second PCR of roughly 6 to 12 cycles using a sample-barcoded 5' primer and a J-beta primer mix. Each cDNA was tagged by a template-switch adaptor containing 12 random nucleotides. Each CDR3 protein gets one entry after TCRdb re-called the 5' RACE reads with MiXCR. The sample lists 550,000 to 750,000 distinct CDR3 sequences; about 21% were seen once. The rearrangement uses TRBV6-5 and TRBJ2-5; 10 bases agree with TRBD1. The J call could be wrong; TRBJ2-7 is a better fit for the DNA end. The clonotype was recovered from a man in his 70s in good health. Sequences were obtained from blood. The CDR3 spells CASSYQLPGTGDEQYF. CDR3 DNA sequence: TGTGCCAGCAGTTACCAACTTCCCGGGACAGGGGACGAGCAGTACTTC.